There are many counts of the clone carrying this TCR beta chain. This specimen comes from a study of T-cell reconstitution after alpha-beta-depleted transplantation in children. Preparing the TCRbeta library involved the use of unique molecular identifiers. Via MiXCR, TCRdb re-called the PCR reads, giving one row per CDR3 protein. Here the sample spans about 400,000 distinct CDR3 sequences, approximately 12% being singletons. The ends were cut back, 4 bases at V and 1 base at J, with 14 bases in the middle. This CDR3 spans 16 amino acids. Germline CDR1 is KGHDR and CDR2 is SFDVKD. This clonotype was sampled from a human donor who donated a stem cell graft to a child with Fanconi anemia. The specimen was PBMCs, collected from the stem cell graft. V gene TRBV24-1 combines with J gene TRBJ2-3, with D perhaps matching TRBD1 or TRBD2 (6 bases each). Here the CDR3 reads CATSDQTGGGTDTQYF. DNA for the CDR3: TGTGCCACCAGTGACCAGACAGGCGGGGGCACAGATACGCAGTATTTT.